A selection of T cell receptor beta chains follows, all from one sample in a study. TCRdb fed the 5' RACE reads into MiXCR, producing one record per CDR3 protein. The sample yields approximately 9,800 distinct CDR3 sequences, approximately 15% seen once. The source material was Tregs sorted from blood. All receptors derive from a female donor with breast cancer. The CDR3 runs from the conserved cysteine through the conserved F or W. A clone size is listed for some rows: how often the clone was seen (once, few, many), or a class if it is expanded.

J gene	V gene	clone size	CDR3 protein
TRBJ2-2	TRBV29-1	.	CSGLSDTGELFF
TRBJ2-1	TRBV10-3	medium-sized	CAISEPGHSDEQFF
TRBJ2-7	TRBV6-6	many	CASSRTANYEQYF
TRBJ1-6	TRBV12-3/TRBV12-4	many	CASSLNGVDNNSPLHF
TRBJ1-2	TRBV27	few	CASSFTGGSGYTF
TRBJ1-3	TRBV7-3	medium-sized	CASSLDSSGNTIYF
TRBJ2-7	TRBV6-2/TRBV6-3	medium-sized	CASSKAGTLYEQYF
TRBJ2-1	TRBV27	few	CASRTSGSYEQFF
TRBJ2-7	TRBV6-2/TRBV6-3	many	CASSYVWGTEWEQYF
TRBJ2-1	TRBV14	.	CASSQASGFNEQFF
TRBJ1-2	TRBV19	few	CASRGQGKNYGYTF
TRBJ2-5	TRBV20-1	many	CSARDGEGGETQYF
TRBJ2-1	TRBV9	medium-sized	CASSPTSGLYNEQFF
TRBJ2-1	TRBV24-1	.	CATSDQAGGIVDEQFF
TRBJ2-7	TRBV20-1	many	CSAPRRQSYEQYF
TRBJ2-5	TRBV6-5	medium-sized	CASSYSYPATQTQYF
TRBJ1-2	TRBV5-1	many	CASSTTGAEQYGYTF
TRBJ2-4	TRBV4-2	many	CASSPGGRDIQYF
TRBJ1-5	TRBV6-5	medium-sized	CASSPARQGGLPQHF
TRBJ1-6	TRBV5-1	medium-sized	CASSFGNSPLHF
TRBJ2-3	TRBV6-2/TRBV6-3	many	CASHEASRGRGDTQYF
TRBJ2-2	TRBV12-3/TRBV12-4	.	CASSDRGTGELFF
TRBJ1-6	TRBV4-1	many	CASSPSGMGMKESPLHF
TRBJ2-7	TRBV19	few	CASSLGQGHYEQYF
TRBJ1-5	TRBV12-3/TRBV12-4	.	CASRRNTAGFGAAQHF
TRBJ2-7	TRBV5-1	medium-sized	CASSVSGRGSGEQYF
TRBJ1-1	TRBV5-1	medium-sized	CASTSLGQSEAFF
TRBJ2-1	TRBV7-2	medium-sized	CASSSTLSGNPFF
TRBJ1-4	TRBV6-5	.	CAGGSRASTNEKLFF
TRBJ2-7	TRBV6-1	medium-sized	CASSVGLSNYEQYF
TRBJ2-1	TRBV6-6	medium-sized	CASSGPGGQQFF
TRBJ1-1	TRBV4-3	many	CASSQAGVAGDTEAFF
TRBJ1-4	TRBV29-1	medium-sized	CSVVFGEKLFF
TRBJ2-3	TRBV20-1	medium-sized	CTPVSGIRLDTQYF
TRBJ1-5	TRBV7-2	few	CASSLDGLGRPQHF
TRBJ2-5	TRBV11-2	medium-sized	CASSFGGGETQYF
TRBJ1-2	TRBV7-2	many	CASSLASTGTDYGYTF
TRBJ2-1	TRBV28	medium-sized	CASGTSGPEQFF
TRBJ1-2	TRBV3-1	.	CANSFRLDTHYGYTF
TRBJ2-1	TRBV25-1	.	CASSDDRGISYNEQFF
TRBJ2-1	TRBV20-1	many	CSASQGSYNEQFF
TRBJ2-1	TRBV6-5	many	CASSTGTGGGNEQFF
TRBJ2-7	TRBV5-4	many	CASSTQGVYEQYF
TRBJ2-3	TRBV3-1	few	CASSQVMLADTQYF
TRBJ2-1	TRBV4-1	medium-sized	CASSQVQRPGGVNEQFF
TRBJ2-7	TRBV12-3/TRBV12-4	many	CASRGTGRNEQYF
TRBJ1-3	TRBV5-1	many	CASSSEISGNTIYF
TRBJ2-6	TRBV7-9	medium-sized	CASSLAGSGANVLTF
TRBJ2-5	TRBV5-1	.	CASGFTGGGGETQYF
TRBJ1-6	TRBV28	many	CASSLWAYSPLHF
TRBJ2-1	TRBV5-1	medium-sized	CASSLSPGDNEQFF
TRBJ2-7	TRBV2	many	CASSSYEQYF
TRBJ1-2	TRBV5-1	medium-sized	CASSSEGGANYGYTF
TRBJ2-7	TRBV20-1	medium-sized	CSARPPGARYEQYF
TRBJ2-1	TRBV4-1	medium-sized	CASSQEGTGGYNEQFF
TRBJ1-1	TRBV29-1	medium-sized	CSVGRGTPGTEAFF
TRBJ2-7	TRBV11-2	medium-sized	CASSSSGRLAGEQYF
TRBJ2-7	TRBV7-2	medium-sized	CASSGSSYEQYF
TRBJ1-1	TRBV20-1	medium-sized	CSALRGLTEAFF